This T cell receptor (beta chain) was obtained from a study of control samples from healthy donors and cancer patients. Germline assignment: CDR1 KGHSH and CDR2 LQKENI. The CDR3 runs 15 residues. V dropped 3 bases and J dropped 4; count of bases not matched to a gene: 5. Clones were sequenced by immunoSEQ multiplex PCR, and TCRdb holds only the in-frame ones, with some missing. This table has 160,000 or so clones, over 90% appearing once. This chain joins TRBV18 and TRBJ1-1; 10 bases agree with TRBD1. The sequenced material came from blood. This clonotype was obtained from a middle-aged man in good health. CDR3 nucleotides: TGTGCCAGCTCACCCCGACAGGGGGCCGGCACTGAAGCTTTCTTT. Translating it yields CASSPRQGAGTEAFF.